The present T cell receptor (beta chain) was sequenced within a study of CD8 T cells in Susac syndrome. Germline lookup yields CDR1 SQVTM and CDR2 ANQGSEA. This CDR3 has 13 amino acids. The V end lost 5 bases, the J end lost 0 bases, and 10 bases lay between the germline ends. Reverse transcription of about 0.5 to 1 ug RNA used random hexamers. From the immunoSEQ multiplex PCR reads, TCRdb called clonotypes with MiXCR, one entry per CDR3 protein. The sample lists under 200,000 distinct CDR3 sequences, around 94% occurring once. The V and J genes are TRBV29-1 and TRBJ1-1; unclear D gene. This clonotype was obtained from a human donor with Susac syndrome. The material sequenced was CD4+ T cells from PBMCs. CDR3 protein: CSVRTAMNTEAFF. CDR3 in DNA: TGCAGCGTTCGGACGGCTATGAACACTGAAGCTTTCTTT.